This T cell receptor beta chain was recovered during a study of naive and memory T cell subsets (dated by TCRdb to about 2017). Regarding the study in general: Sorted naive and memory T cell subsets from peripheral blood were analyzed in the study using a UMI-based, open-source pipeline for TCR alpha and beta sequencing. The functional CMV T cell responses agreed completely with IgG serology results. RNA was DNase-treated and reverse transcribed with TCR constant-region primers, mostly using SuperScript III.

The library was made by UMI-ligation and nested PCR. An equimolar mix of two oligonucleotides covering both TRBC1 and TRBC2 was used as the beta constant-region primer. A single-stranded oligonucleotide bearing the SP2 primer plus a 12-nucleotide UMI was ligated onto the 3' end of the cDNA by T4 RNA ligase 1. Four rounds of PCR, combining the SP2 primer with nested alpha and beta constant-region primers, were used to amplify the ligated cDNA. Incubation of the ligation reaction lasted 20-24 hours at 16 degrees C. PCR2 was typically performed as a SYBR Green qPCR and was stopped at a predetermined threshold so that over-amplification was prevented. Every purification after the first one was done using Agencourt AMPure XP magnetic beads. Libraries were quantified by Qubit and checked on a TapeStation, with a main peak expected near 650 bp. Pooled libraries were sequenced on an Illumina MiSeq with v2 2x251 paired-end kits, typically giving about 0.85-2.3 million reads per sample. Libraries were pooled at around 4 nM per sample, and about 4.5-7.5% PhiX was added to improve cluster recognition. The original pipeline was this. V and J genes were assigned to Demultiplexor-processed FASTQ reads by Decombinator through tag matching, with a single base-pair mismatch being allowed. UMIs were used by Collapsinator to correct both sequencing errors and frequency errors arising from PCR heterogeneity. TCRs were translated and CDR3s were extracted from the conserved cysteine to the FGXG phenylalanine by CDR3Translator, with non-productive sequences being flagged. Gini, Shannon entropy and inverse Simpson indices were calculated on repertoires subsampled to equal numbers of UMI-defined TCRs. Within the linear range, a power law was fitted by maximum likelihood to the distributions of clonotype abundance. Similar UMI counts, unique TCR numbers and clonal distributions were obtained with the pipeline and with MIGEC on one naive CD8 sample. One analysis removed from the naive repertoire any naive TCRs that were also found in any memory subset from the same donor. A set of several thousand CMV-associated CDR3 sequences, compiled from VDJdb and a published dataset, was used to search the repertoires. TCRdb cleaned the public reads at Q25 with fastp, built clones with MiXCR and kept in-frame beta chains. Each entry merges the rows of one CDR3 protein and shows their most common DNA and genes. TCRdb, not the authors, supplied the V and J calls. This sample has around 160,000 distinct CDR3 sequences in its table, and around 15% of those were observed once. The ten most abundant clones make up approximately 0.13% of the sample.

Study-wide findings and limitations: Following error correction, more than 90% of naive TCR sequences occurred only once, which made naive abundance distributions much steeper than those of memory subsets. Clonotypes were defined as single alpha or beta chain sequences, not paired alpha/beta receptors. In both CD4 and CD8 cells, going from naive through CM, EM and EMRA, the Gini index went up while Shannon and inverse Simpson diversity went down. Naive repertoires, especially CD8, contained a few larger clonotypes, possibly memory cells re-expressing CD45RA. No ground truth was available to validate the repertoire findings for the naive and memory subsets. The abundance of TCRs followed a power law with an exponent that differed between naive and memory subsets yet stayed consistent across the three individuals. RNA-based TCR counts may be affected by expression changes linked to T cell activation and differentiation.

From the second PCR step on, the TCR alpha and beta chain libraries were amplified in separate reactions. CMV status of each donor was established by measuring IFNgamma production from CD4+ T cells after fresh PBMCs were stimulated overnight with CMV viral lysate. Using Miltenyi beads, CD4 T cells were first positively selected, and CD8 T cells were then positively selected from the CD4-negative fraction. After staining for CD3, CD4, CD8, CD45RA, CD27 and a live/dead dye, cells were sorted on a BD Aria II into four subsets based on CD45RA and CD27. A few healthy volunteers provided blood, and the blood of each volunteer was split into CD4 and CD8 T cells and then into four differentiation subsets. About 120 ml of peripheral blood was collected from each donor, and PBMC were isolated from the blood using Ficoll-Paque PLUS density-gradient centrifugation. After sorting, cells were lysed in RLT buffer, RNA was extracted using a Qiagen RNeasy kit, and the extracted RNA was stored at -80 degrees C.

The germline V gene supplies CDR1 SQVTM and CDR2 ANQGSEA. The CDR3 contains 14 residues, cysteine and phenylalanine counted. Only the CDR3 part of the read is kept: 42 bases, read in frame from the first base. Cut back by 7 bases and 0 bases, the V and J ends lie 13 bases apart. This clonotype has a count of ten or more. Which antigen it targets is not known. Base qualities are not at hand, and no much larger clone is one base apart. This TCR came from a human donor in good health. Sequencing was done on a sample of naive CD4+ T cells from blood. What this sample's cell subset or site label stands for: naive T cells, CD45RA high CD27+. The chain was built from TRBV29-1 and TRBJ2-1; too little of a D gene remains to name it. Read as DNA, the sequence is TGCAGCGGTGTGACGCCTAGCTCCTACAATGAGCAGTTCTTC. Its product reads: CSGVTPSSYNEQFF.